One and the same sample provided the 23 T cell receptor beta chains below, sequenced in a study of blood T cell repertoires in COVID-19. Profiled with immunoSEQ multiplex PCR; TCRdb holds only in-frame clones, not every one. The table lists under 90,000 clones, 70% to 75% of them singletons. Sequenced sample: peripheral blood. The receptors derive from a man in his forties or fifties with active or convalescent COVID-19.

The chain recombines TRBV7-2 with TRBJ2-3; D uncertain. This CDR3 has 17 residues. V shed 1 base and J shed 2 bases, with 16 bases lying between them. Germline V gene sequence: CDR1 SGHTA, CDR2 FQGNSA. The CDR3 DNA reads TGTGCCAGCAGCTTAGTAATAGTGGGCGATAACACAGATACGCAGTATTTT. Translation: CASSLVIVGDNTDTQYF. Together with reference TRBV7-2 and TRBJ2-3, the CDR3 gives the full variable domain: GAGVSQSPSNKVTEKGKDVELRCDPISGHTALYWYRQSLGQGLEFLIYFQGNSAPDKSGLPSDRFSAERTGGSVSTLTIQRTQQEDSAVYLCASSLVIVGDNTDTQYFGPGTRLTVL.

This clone was picked up many times. The chain links TRBV5-4 to TRBJ1-6, with TRBD1 matching over 9 bases. This CDR3 is built from 15 residues. CDR1 and CDR2 (germline): SGHNT, YYREEE (reference sequence). The V and J ends lost 4 bases and 10 bases, in that order; junction bases with no gene match: 9. The CDR3 DNA reads TGTGCCAGCAGCCCGGGACAGGGCAATGAATCACCCCTCCACTTT. This translates into CASSPGQGNESPLHF. Together with reference TRBV5-4 and TRBJ1-6, the CDR3 gives the full variable domain: ETGVTQSPTHLIKTRGQQVTLRCSSQSGHNTVSWYQQALGQGPQFIFQYYREEENGRGNFPPRFSGLQFPNYSSELNVNALELDDSALYLCASSPGQGNESPLHFGNGTRLTVT.

The chain couples TRBV5-1 to TRBJ2-2, with 10 bases aligning to TRBD2. Unmatched junction bases numbered 8, after V lost 4 bases and J lost 2 bases. The germline CDR1 and CDR2 sequences are SGHRS and YFSETQ. This CDR3 is 17 amino acids long. CDR3 residues: CASSPRLAGENTGELFF. CDR3 DNA: TGCGCCAGCAGCCCTAGGCTAGCGGGGGAAAACACCGGGGAGCTGTTTTTT.

The V gene is TRBV10-3, the J gene TRBJ2-4; 7 positions agree with TRBD1. V lost 3 bases to trimming and J lost 5 bases; unmatched junction nucleotides: 7. Germline lookup yields CDR1 ENHRY and CDR2 SYGVKD. CDR3 size: 15 residues. CDR3 sequence: CAISDSTGTENIQYF. The CDR3 region has the DNA TGTGCCATCAGTGATTCCACCGGGACAGAAAACATTCAGTACTTC.

This chain joins TRBV5-6 and TRBJ1-3, with D possibly matching TRBD1 (6 bases). V shed 3 bases and J shed 2 bases, with 12 bases lying between them. The germline V gene encodes CDR1 SGHDT and CDR2 YYEEEE. The CDR3 has 15 amino acids. DNA of the CDR3: TGTGCCAGCAGCTGGGACAAATCACCTGGAAACACCATATATTTT. The encoded protein is CASSWDKSPGNTIYF.

This clone has more than one count but fewer than ten. The rearrangement links TRBV12-2 to TRBJ2-7; the DNA was not compared with TRBD2, the D call given in the table. TRBV12-2 has pseudogene status. The CDR3 has 16 residues. CDR3 protein: CASRLECTGGGYEQYF. The DNA of the CDR3 is TGTGCAAGTCGCTTAGAATGTACGGGGGGCGGATACGAGCAGTACTTC.

This clone was observed a handful of times. The chain is built from TRBV5-1 and TRBJ2-7, with 7 nucleotides matching TRBD1. The trim removed 4 bases at V and 7 bases at J, leaving 8 bases unmatched. Germline CDR1 is SGHRS and CDR2 is YFSETQ. The CDR3 sequence is 13 residues long. The CDR3 here is CASSLARGREQYF. CDR3 bases: TGCGCCAGCAGCCTTGCTAGGGGGCGGGAGCAGTACTTC.

V gene TRBV19 combines with J gene TRBJ1-6; D not resolved. CDR3 length equals 14 residues. V was clipped by 6 bases and J by 5 bases, with 11 bases between them. CDR1 is LNHDA, CDR2 SQIVND, per germline (reference sequence). The CDR3, as DNA: TGTGCCAGTAGGTCGGGGTTTAATAATTCACCCCTCCACTTT. It yields the protein CASRSGFNNSPLHF.

The chain is built from TRBV4-3 and TRBJ2-4; the D gene is possibly TRBD1 (6 bases). In germline, CDR1 is LGHNA, CDR2 YSLEER. V was trimmed by 2 bases and J by 8 bases, leaving 16 bases between them. The CDR3 covers 15 residues. CDR3 DNA sequence: TGCGCCAGCAGCCAATACTTCAGGGGTCGGGACATTCAGTACTTC. It is translated as CASSQYFRGRDIQYF.

This chain uses TRBV7-9 with TRBJ1-2, with D unresolved. The V gene's germline CDR1 is SEHNR and CDR2 FQNEAQ (reference sequence). Trimming cost V 1 base and J 7 bases, with 25 bases left between them. The CDR3 is 18 residues long. CDR3 residues: CASSLEGADVGSVSGYTF. The CDR3 DNA is TGTGCCAGCAGCTTAGAGGGAGCAGACGTAGGTTCAGTGAGTGGCTACACCTTC.

In its sample, this clone was seen many times. CDR3 sequence: CASSEAAGQGQPQHF. In DNA, the CDR3 is TGTGCCAGCAGTGAGGCGGCAGGGCAAGGTCAGCCCCAGCATTTT. The chain carries TRBV2 and TRBJ1-5; the D gene is possibly TRBD1 (5 bases). Trimming pared 3 bases from V and 6 bases from J, leaving 15 bases between. CDR3 length: 15 amino acids. Germline-derived CDR1 and CDR2 are SNHLY and FYNNEI.

This clone was detected a few times. The chain couples TRBV9 to TRBJ2-5; 7 bases agree with TRBD2. Trimming took 0 bases from V and 1 from J; bases not matched to a gene: 9. Germline CDR1 is SGDLS and CDR2 is YYNGEE. The CDR3 has 17 residues. The CDR3 here is CASSVAVGAGPQETQYF. CDR3 nucleotides: TGTGCCAGCAGCGTAGCGGTTGGAGCGGGGCCCCAAGAGACCCAGTACTTC.

This clone showed up just a few times. The CDR3 sequence is CASQGQNSPLHF. The CDR3 nucleotides read TGTGCCAGCCAGGGGCAAAACTCACCCCTCCACTTT. The gene calls are TRBV7-9 and TRBJ1-6, with D maybe TRBD1 (6 bases). The CDR3 covers 12 residues. The V end was cut by 8 bases, the J end by 10 bases, with 12 bases between. Germline V gene data show CDR1 as SEHNR and CDR2 as FQNEAQ (reference sequence).

The rearrangement uses TRBV20-1 and TRBJ1-1; D gene uncertain. Deletions cut 3 bases from V and 1 base from J, with 9 bases between. Germline loops: CDR1 DFQATT, CDR2 SNEGSKA (reference sequence). The CDR3 has 13 residues. The CDR3 region is CSASFSPNTEAFF. The CDR3 region has the DNA TGCAGTGCTAGTTTCTCTCCGAACACTGAAGCTTTCTTT.

This clone showed up just once. This rearrangement joins TRBV6-5 to TRBJ1-2; D not resolved. The ends were cut back, 5 bases at V and 5 bases at J, with 18 bases in the middle. CDR1 and CDR2 (germline): MNHEY, SVGAGI. CDR3 length: 15 residues. The CDR3 DNA is TGTGCCAGCAGTACTTTCTCGACGGGTTCGTATGGCTACACCTTC. Translated: CASSTFSTGSYGYTF.

The rearrangement joins TRBV11-2 to TRBJ1-5; no clear D gene. Between the trimmed V and J ends, which lost 1 base and 4 bases, there was a span of 11 bases. CDR3 length: 15 residues. Germline V gene sequence: CDR1 SGHAT, CDR2 FQNNGV. In DNA, the CDR3 is TGTGCCAGCAGCTTAGCGAACAGAGCAAATCAGCCCCAGCATTTT. Its translation: CASSLANRANQPQHF.

The chain couples TRBV9 to TRBJ2-7; 7 bases are shared with TRBD1. From germline, CDR1 is SGDLS and CDR2 YYNGEE. The CDR3 has 18 amino acids. After removal of 3 bases from V and 3 bases from J, the junction contained 18 bases not matched to a gene. Here the CDR3 reads CASSGTTLTGLVLYEQYF. The CDR3 nucleotides read TGTGCCAGCAGCGGTACCACATTGACAGGGCTTGTACTCTACGAGCAGTACTTC.

The V call is TRBV11-2, the J call TRBJ1-5; 9 nucleotides align to TRBD1. There are 15 residues in the CDR3. CDR1 SGHAT and CDR2 FQNNGV come from the germline V gene. The V and J ends lost 4 bases and 7 bases, in that order; junction bases with no gene match: 8. CDR3 sequence: CASSSIQGAGQPQHF. The CDR3 nucleotides are TGTGCCAGCAGCTCGATACAGGGGGCTGGCCAGCCCCAGCATTTT.

The V and J genes are TRBV7-6 and TRBJ2-5, with 9 bases that match TRBD2. Losses at the gene ends were 6 bases for V and 2 bases for J; bases not matched to a gene: 7. The CDR3 contains 15 residues. Per germline, CDR1 SGHVS and CDR2 FNYEAQ. CDR3 amino acids: CASSSWLAGQETQYF. The CDR3 coding sequence is TGTGCCAGCAGTTCTTGGCTAGCGGGGCAAGAGACCCAGTACTTC.

V is TRBV4-3 and J is TRBJ1-1, with D unclear. This CDR3 region has 13 residues. Germline V gene lookup returns CDR1 LGHNA and CDR2 YSLEER. The ends were cut back, 0 bases at V and 11 bases at J, with 13 bases in the middle. CDR3 in amino acids: CASSQDLRGKAFF. Written as DNA, the CDR3 is TGCGCCAGCAGCCAAGATCTCCGGGGAAAGGCTTTCTTT.

This clone was counted only a few times. The rearrangement uses TRBV12-3 or TRBV12-4 and TRBJ1-2; TRBD1 matches at 7 bases. Trimming cost V 6 bases and J 7 bases; bases outside gene matches: 8. The CDR3 is made up of 13 amino acids. CDR3 nucleotides: TGTGCCAGCAGCCTGGACAGGAAGAGTGGCTACACCTTC. Translating gives CASSLDRKSGYTF.

The rearrangement uses TRBV9 and TRBJ1-3, with D unresolved. Germline CDR1 and CDR2: SGDLS and YYNGEE. This CDR3 is built from 12 residues. Between the trimmed V and J ends, which lost 4 bases and 4 bases, there was a span of 6 bases. CDR3 coding DNA: TGTGCCAGCAGCCCCGAGGGAAACACCATATATTTT. Translating it yields CASSPEGNTIYF.

This clone was counted between two and nine times. The chain has TRBV7-2 and TRBJ1-4, with D possibly being TRBD1 (5 bases). The CDR3 has 13 amino acids. V was pared by 8 bases and J by 4 bases, with 11 bases between. The germline CDR1 and CDR2 sequences are SGHTA and FQGNSA. CDR3 in amino acids: CASREGFNEKLFF. CDR3 sequence (DNA): TGTGCCAGCCGGGAGGGGTTTAATGAAAAACTGTTTTTT.